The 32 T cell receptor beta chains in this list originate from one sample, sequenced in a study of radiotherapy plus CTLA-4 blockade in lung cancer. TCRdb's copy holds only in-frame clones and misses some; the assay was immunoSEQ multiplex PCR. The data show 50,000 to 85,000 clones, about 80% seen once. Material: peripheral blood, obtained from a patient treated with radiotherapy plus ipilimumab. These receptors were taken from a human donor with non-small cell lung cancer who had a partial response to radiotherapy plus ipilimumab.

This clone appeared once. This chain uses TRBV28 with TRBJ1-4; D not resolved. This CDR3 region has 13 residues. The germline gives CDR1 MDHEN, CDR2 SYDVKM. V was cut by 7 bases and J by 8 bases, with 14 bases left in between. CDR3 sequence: CASISPGGEKLFF. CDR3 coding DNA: TGTGCCAGCATTTCCCCCGGCGGCGAAAAACTGTTTTTT.

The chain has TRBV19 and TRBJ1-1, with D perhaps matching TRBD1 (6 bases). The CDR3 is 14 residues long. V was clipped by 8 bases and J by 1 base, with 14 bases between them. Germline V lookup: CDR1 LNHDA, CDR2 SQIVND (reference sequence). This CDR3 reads CASLQGVKNTEAFF. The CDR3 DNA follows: TGTGCCAGTTTACAGGGAGTGAAGAACACTGAAGCTTTCTTT.

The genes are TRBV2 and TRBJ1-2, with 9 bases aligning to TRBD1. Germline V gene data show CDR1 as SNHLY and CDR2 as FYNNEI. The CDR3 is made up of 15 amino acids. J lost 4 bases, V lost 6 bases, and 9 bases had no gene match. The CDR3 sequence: CASSPMDRGTYGYTF. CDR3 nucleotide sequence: TGTGCCAGCAGCCCCATGGACAGGGGAACCTATGGCTACACCTTC.

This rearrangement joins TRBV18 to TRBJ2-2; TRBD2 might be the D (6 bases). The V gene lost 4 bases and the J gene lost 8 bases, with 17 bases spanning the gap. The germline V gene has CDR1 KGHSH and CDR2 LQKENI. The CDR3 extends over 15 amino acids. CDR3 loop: CASSLTGDMAGELFF. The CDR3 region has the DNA TGTGCCAGCTCACTTACGGGGGATATGGCGGGGGAGCTGTTTTTT.

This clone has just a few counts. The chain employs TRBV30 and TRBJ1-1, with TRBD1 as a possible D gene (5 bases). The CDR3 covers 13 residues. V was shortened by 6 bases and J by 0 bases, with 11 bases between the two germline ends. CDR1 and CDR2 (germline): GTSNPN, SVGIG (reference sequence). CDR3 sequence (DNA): TGTGCCTGCCCGGGACTCCTGAACACTGAAGCTTTCTTT. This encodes CACPGLLNTEAFF.

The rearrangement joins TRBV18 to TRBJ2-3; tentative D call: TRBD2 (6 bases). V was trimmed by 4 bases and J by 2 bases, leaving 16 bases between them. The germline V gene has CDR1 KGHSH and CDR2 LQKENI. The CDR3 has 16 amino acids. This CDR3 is CASSLNRDWDTDTQYF. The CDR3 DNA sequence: TGTGCCAGCTCACTCAACCGGGACTGGGACACAGATACGCAGTATTTT.

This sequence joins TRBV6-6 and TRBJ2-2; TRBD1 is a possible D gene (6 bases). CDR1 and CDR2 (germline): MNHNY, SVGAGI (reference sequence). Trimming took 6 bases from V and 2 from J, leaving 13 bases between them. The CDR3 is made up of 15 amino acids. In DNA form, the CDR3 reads TGTGCCAGCAGCCAAGGGGGTTCTAACACCGGGGAGCTGTTTTTT. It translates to CASSQGGSNTGELFF.

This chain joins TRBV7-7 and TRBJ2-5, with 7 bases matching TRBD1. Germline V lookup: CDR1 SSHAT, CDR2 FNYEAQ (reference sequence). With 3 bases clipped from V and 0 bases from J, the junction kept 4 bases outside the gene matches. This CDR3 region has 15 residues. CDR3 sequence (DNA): TGTGCCAGCAGCTTGGTCACAGGGGACCAAGAGACCCAGTACTTC. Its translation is CASSLVTGDQETQYF.

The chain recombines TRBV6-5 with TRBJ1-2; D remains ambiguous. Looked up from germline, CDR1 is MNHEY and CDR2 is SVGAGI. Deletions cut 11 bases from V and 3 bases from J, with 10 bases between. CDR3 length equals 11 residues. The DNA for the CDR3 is TGTGCCGCGGGTAATGACTATGGCTACACCTTC. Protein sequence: CAAGNDYGYTF.

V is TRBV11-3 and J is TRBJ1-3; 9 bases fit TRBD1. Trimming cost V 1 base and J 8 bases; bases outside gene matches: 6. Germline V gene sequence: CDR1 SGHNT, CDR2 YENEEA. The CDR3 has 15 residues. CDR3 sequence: CASSLGGQGSDTIYF. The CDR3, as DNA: TGTGCCAGCAGCTTAGGAGGACAGGGGTCGGACACCATATATTTT.

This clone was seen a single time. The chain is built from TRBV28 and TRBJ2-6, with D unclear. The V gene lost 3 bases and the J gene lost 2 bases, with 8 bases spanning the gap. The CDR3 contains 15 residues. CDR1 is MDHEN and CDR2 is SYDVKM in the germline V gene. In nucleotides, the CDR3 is TGTGCCAGCAGTTTCTTGAGAACTGGGGCCAACGTCCTGACTTTC. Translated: CASSFLRTGANVLTF.

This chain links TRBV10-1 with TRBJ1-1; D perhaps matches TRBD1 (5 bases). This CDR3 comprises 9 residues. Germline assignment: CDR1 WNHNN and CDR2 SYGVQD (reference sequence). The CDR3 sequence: CDTGGGAFF. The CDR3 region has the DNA TGCGATACGGGGGGGGGAGCTTTCTTT.

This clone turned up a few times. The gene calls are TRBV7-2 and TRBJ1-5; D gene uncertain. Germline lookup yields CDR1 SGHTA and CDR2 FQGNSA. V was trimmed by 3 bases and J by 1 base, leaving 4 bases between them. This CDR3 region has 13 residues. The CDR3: CASSFGSNQPQHF. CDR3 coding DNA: TGTGCCAGCAGCTTCGGGAGCAATCAGCCCCAGCATTTT.

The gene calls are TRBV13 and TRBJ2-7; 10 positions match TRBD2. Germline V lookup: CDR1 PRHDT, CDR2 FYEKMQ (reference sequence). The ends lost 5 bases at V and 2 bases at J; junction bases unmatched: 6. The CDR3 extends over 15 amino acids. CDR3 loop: CASSPSGGEPYEQYF. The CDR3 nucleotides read TGTGCCAGCAGCCCAAGCGGGGGGGAGCCCTACGAGCAGTACTTC.

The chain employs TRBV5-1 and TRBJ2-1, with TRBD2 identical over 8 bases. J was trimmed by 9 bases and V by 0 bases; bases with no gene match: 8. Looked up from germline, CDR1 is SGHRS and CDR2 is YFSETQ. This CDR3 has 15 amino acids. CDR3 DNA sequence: TGCGCCAGCAGCTTGGACCCAGCGGGAGCGAGTGAGCAGTTCTTC. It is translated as CASSLDPAGASEQFF.

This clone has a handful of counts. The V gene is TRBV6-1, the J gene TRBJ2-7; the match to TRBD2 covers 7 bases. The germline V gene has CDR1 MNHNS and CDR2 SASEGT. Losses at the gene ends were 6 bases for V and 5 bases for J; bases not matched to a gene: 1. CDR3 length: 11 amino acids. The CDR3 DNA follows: TGTGCCAGCAGGGGACTACACGAGCAGTACTTC. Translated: CASRGLHEQYF.

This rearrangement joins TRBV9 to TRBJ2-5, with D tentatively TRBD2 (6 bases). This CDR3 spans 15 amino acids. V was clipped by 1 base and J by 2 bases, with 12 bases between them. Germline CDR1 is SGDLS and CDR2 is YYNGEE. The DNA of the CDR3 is TGTGCCAGCAGCGTACTATCGGGACTGCAAGAGACCCAGTACTTC. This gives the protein CASSVLSGLQETQYF.

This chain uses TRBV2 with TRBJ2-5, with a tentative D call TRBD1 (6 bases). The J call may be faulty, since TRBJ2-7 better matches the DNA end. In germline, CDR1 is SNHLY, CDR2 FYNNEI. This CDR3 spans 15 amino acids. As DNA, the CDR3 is TGTGCCAGCACCCTTCTACAGGGCGCCCGGGACGAGCAGTACTTC. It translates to CASTLLQGARDEQYF.

The CDR3 sequence is CASSESYREKAFF. The CDR3, as DNA: TGTGCCAGCAGTGAATCGTACAGGGAGAAAGCTTTCTTT. The rearrangement uses TRBV2 and TRBJ1-1; tentative D call: TRBD1 (6 bases). V was trimmed by 2 bases and J by 9 bases, leaving 13 bases between them. This CDR3 contains 13 residues. CDR1 is SNHLY and CDR2 is FYNNEI in the germline V gene.

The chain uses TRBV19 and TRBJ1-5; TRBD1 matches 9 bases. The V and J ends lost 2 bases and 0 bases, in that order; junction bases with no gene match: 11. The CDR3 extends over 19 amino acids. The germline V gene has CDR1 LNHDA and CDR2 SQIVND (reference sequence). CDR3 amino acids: CASSIPSGQGTYSNQPQHF. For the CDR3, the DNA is TGTGCCAGTAGTATACCATCCGGACAGGGGACATATAGCAATCAGCCCCAGCATTTT.

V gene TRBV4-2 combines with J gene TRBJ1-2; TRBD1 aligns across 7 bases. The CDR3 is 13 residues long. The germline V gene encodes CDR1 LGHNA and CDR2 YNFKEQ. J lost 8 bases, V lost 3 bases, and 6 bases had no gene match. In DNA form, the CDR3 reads TGTGCCAGCAGCCACCTAGGGGGCAGCGGCTACACCTTC. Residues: CASSHLGGSGYTF.

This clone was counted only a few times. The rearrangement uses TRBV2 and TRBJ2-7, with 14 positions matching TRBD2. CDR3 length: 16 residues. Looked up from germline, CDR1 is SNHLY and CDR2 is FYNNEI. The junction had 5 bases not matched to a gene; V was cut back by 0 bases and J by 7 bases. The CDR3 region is CASSEAGTSGSREQYF. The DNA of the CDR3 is TGTGCCAGCAGTGAAGCCGGGACTAGCGGGAGTAGGGAGCAGTACTTC.

CDR3: CASSEQANTEAFF. The DNA for the CDR3 is TGCGCCAGCAGTGAGCAGGCGAACACTGAAGCTTTCTTT. This chain joins TRBV10-1 and TRBJ1-1; no definite D call. The CDR3 is made up of 13 amino acids. From germline, CDR1 is WNHNN and CDR2 SYGVQD (reference sequence). V was cut by 2 bases and J by 1 base, with 5 bases left in between.

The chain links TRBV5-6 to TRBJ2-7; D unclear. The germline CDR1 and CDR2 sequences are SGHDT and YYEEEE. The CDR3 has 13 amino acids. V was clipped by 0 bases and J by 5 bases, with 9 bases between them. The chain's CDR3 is CASSLAGRDEQYF. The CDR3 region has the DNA TGTGCCAGCAGCTTGGCCGGTAGAGACGAGCAGTACTTC.

The CDR3 loop reads CASSYSTSGGTDTQYF. The CDR3 DNA follows: TGTGCCAGCAGTTACTCTACTAGCGGGGGCACAGATACGCAGTATTTT. This chain connects TRBV6-5 to TRBJ2-3; 10 bases match TRBD2. Unmatched junction bases numbered 1, after V lost 0 bases and J lost 1 base. The germline V gene has CDR1 MNHEY and CDR2 SVGAGI. There are 16 residues in the CDR3.

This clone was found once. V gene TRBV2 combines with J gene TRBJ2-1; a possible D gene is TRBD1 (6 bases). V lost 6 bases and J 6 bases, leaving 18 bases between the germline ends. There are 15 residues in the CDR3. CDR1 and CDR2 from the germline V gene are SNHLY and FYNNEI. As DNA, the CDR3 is TGTGCCAGCAGCTCCCACAGGGTGACAGTCAATGAGCAGTTCTTC. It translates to CASSSHRVTVNEQFF.

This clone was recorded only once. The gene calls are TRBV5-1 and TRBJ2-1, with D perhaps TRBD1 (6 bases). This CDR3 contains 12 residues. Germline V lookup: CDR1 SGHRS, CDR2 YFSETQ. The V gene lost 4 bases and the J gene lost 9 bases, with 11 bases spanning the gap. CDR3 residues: CASSPQGTEQFF. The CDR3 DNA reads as TGCGCCAGCAGCCCGCAGGGGACTGAGCAGTTCTTC.

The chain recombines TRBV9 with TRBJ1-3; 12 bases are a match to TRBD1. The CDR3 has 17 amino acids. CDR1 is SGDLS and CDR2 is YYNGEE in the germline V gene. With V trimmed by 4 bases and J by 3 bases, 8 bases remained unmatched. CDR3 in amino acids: CASSSTGTGGDGNTIYF. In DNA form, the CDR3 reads TGTGCCAGCAGCTCAACCGGGACAGGGGGCGATGGAAACACCATATATTTT. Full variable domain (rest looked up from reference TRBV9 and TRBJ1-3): DSGVTQTPKHLITATGQRVTLRCSPRSGDLSVYWYQQSLDQGLQFLIQYYNGEERAKGNILERFSAQQFPDLHSELNLSSLELGDSALYFCASSSTGTGGDGNTIYFGEGSWLTVV.

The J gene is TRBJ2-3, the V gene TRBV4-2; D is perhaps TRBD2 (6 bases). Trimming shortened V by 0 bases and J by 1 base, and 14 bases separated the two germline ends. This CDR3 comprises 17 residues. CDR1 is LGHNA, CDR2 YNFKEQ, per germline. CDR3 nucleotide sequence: TGTGCCAGCAGCCAAGAAAAATCGCCTAGCGGCACAGATACGCAGTATTTT. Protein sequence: CASSQEKSPSGTDTQYF.

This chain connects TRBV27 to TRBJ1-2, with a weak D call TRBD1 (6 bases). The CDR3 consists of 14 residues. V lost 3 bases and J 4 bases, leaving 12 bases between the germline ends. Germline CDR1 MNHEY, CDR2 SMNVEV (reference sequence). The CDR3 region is CASSLGGPGYGYTF. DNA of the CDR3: TGTGCCAGCAGTTTGGGGGGGCCGGGCTATGGCTACACCTTC.

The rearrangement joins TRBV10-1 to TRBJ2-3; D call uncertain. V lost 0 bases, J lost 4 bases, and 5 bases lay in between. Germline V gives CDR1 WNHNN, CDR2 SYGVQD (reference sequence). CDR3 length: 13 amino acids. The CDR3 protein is CASSESKPDTQYF. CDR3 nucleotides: TGCGCCAGCAGTGAGTCGAAGCCAGATACGCAGTATTTT.

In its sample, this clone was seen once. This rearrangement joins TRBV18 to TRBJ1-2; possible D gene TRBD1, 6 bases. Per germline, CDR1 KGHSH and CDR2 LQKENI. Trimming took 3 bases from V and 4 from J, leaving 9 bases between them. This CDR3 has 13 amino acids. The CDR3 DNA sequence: TGTGCCAGCTCACCGGACAGCCTCTATGGCTACACCTTC. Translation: CASSPDSLYGYTF.